This T cell receptor beta chain came from a study of CD8 T cells in ankylosing spondylitis. Study-level points and caveats: As for the disease-linked clones, they showed a CD8+ phenotype and occurred at relatively low frequencies in peripheral blood. In ankylosing spondylitis blood, a motif of eight highly homologous TCR beta variants appeared characteristic. Significant enrichment of disease-linked clones was reportedly seen in matched ankylosing spondylitis synovial fluid.

This clonotype was counted a few times. Its target is unknown. 5'-RACE, quantitative and with molecular barcodes, yielded the TCR beta libraries. A single record per CDR3 protein comes from TCRdb applying MiXCR to the 5' RACE reads. The sample consists of 80,000 to 90,000 distinct CDR3 sequences, 27% of them appearing once. The V and J ends lost 3 bases and 5 bases respectively, with 18 bases between them. Germline V CDR1 and CDR2: SGHTS, YDEGEE. CDR3 length: 16 residues. The J gene is TRBJ1-5, the V gene TRBV5-8, with D possibly TRBD1 on 6 matching bases. The source of this sequence is a male donor with ankylosing spondylitis or in good health (not recorded which). Sequenced: blood, either unsorted or a sorted T cell fraction (not recorded which). The CDR3 region is CASSSLLTGFHQPQHF. The CDR3 region has the DNA TGTGCCAGCAGCTCACTACTGACAGGCTTCCATCAGCCCCAGCATTTT.